Listed below are T cell receptor beta chains from one sample, sequenced in a study of beta chain features in type 1 diabetes. Some clones are missing from TCRdb's copy, which holds only in-frame ones; the method was immunoSEQ multiplex PCR. The sample includes about 930,000 clones, under 20% of them seen just once. The source material was naive CD4+ T cells from blood. These receptors were collected from a woman between 18 and 29 years old in good health. Both conserved end residues are part of each CDR3. D genes are given only for firm matches. Size tells how often a clone was seen (once, few, many) or the class of an expanded clone, and some rows leave it out.

d_gene,abundance,j_gene,v_gene,CDR3aa,CDR3nt
-,-,TRBJ2-7,TRBV27,CASAPGTRVKQYF,TGTGCCAGCGCCCCCGGCACAAGAGTCAAGCAGTACTTC
TRBD1,few,TRBJ2-7,TRBV19,CASSPTGSYEQYF,TGTGCCAGTAGTCCGACAGGGAGTTACGAGCAGTACTTC
TRBD1,-,TRBJ2-2,TRBV7-2,CASRKTGGGGELFF,TGTGCCAGCAGAAAAACAGGGGGAGGCGGGGAGCTGTTTTTT
-,-,TRBJ2-5,TRBV18,CASSETVQETQYF,TGTGCCAGCTCCGAGACAGTACAAGAGACCCAGTACTTC
TRBD1,-,TRBJ1-4,TRBV13,CASSFQTGEKLFF,TGTGCCAGCAGCTTCCAGACAGGGGAAAAACTGTTTTTT
-,few,TRBJ2-5,TRBV5-4,CASSLQGSSETQYF,TGTGCCAGCAGCTTACAGGGATCCTCAGAGACCCAGTACTTC
-,-,TRBJ1-2,TRBV28,CATISGVHGYTF,TGTGCCACCATTTCTGGGGTACATGGCTACACCTTC
TRBD1,-,TRBJ1-4,TRBV5-6,CASSFSGQGSEKLFF,TGTGCCAGCAGCTTCTCGGGACAGGGAAGTGAAAAACTGTTTTTT
-,few,TRBJ2-6,TRBV7-2,CASSARLAGANVLTF,TGTGCCAGCAGCGCACGACTAGCTGGGGCCAACGTCCTGACTTTC
-,-,TRBJ1-5,TRBV6-6,CASRVRSNQPQHF,TGTGCCAGCAGGGTTAGAAGCAATCAGCCCCAGCATTTT
-,-,TRBJ1-2,TRBV4-1,CASSGNSYTF,TGCGCCAGCAGCGGGAATAGCTACACCTTC
-,few,TRBJ2-1,TRBV6-1,CASRLVSNEQFF,TGTGCCAGCAGACTAGTCTCCAATGAGCAGTTCTTC
-,few,TRBJ2-7,TRBV28,CAILSGYEQYF,TGTGCCATTCTCTCCGGATACGAGCAGTACTTC
TRBD2,few,TRBJ2-1,TRBV10-3,CAIRNLAGMGNEQFF,TGTGCCATCAGGAACCTAGCGGGAATGGGCAATGAGCAGTTCTTC
-,-,TRBJ2-7,TRBV5-6,CASRVGRDKQYF,TGTGCCAGCAGAGTTGGCCGTGACAAGCAGTACTTC
-,few,TRBJ2-7,TRBV18,CASSPNHYEQYF,TGTGCCAGCTCACCAAATCACTACGAGCAGTACTTC
-,-,TRBJ2-6,TRBV28,CASRLGLGESGANVLTF,TGTGCCAGCAGATTGGGGCTAGGGGAATCTGGGGCCAACGTCCTGACTTTC
-,-,TRBJ2-6,TRBV9,CASSVAGRRTGANVLTF,TGTGCCAGCAGCGTAGCAGGCAGACGAACTGGGGCCAACGTCCTGACTTTC
-,-,TRBJ2-3,TRBV5-6,CASSLDQEGGPGTDTQYF,TGTGCCAGCAGCTTGGATCAGGAGGGCGGCCCTGGCACAGATACGCAGTATTTT
TRBD1,few,TRBJ2-1,TRBV7-8,CASSTYRGSYNEQFF,TGTGCCAGCAGCACCTACAGGGGATCCTACAATGAGCAGTTCTTC
-,few,TRBJ2-1,TRBV5-1,CASSLNLRVSSYNEQFF,TGCGCCAGCAGCCTGAATCTCAGGGTGAGCTCCTACAATGAGCAGTTCTTC
-,-,TRBJ2-2,TRBV19,CATGGLAANTGELFF,TGTGCCACCGGGGGGCTAGCGGCGAACACCGGGGAGCTGTTTTTT
-,few,TRBJ2-1,TRBV5-4,CASSFSNEQFF,TGTGCCAGCAGCTTTAGCAATGAGCAGTTCTTC
-,few,TRBJ1-4,TRBV28,CASSFGGAANEKLFF,TGTGCCAGCAGTTTTGGGGGTGCGGCTAATGAAAAACTGTTTTTT
-,-,TRBJ1-1,TRBV7-8,CASRAGQNLNTEAFF,TGTGCCAGCAGAGCCGGGCAAAACTTGAACACTGAAGCTTTCTTT
-,few,TRBJ2-1,TRBV9,CASSVEGGSYNEQFF,TGTGCCAGCAGCGTAGAGGGCGGTTCTTACAATGAGCAGTTCTTC
-,few,TRBJ1-3,TRBV28,CASSLTSSVSGNTIYF,TGTGCCAGCAGTTTAACCTCGAGCGTCTCTGGAAACACCATATATTTT
TRBD2,few,TRBJ2-7,TRBV2,CASREREGHYEQYF,TGTGCCAGCAGAGAGCGGGAGGGCCACTACGAGCAGTACTTC
-,few,TRBJ1-2,TRBV5-5,CASSLGTVFYGYTF,TGTGCCAGCAGCTTGGGAACAGTTTTTTATGGCTACACCTTC
-,few,TRBJ2-7,TRBV4-3,CASSQTTEYEQYF,TGCGCCAGCAGCCAGACAACAGAGTACGAGCAGTACTTC
-,few,TRBJ2-7,TRBV7-6,CASSFAEGPSEQYF,TGTGCCAGCAGCTTCGCCGAGGGCCCCTCCGAGCAGTACTTC
-,few,TRBJ2-1,TRBV5-6,CASSVFSRSYNEQFF,TGTGCCAGCAGCGTGTTCAGTAGGTCCTACAATGAGCAGTTCTTC
-,-,TRBJ2-3,TRBV28,CASIQRTVLPDTQYF,TGTGCCAGCATCCAAAGGACAGTATTACCAGATACGCAGTATTTT
-,-,TRBJ1-2,TRBV15,CATSRYPITGYTF,TGTGCCACCAGCAGATACCCTATTACAGGTTACACCTTC
-,-,TRBJ1-2,TRBV7-3,CASSLTPVSGYTF,TGTGCCAGCAGCTTAACTCCAGTGAGTGGCTACACCTTC
-,-,TRBJ2-7,TRBV18,CASSPLGPPYEQYF,TGTGCCAGCTCACCACTAGGCCCACCCTACGAGCAGTACTTC
-,few,TRBJ2-1,TRBV23-1,CASNSIHSLVSYNEQFF,TGCGCCAGCAATTCAATCCATAGCCTTGTATCCTACAATGAGCAGTTCTTC
-,few,TRBJ2-3,TRBV18,CASSSQRTDTQYF,TGTGCCAGCTCATCACAACGCACAGATACGCAGTATTTT
TRBD1,few,TRBJ1-1,TRBV28,CASSFGTGLNTEAFF,TGTGCCAGCAGTTTCGGGACAGGGTTGAACACTGAAGCTTTCTTT
-,few,TRBJ2-5,TRBV27,CASSLGVYETQYF,TGTGCCAGCAGTTTAGGGGTGTACGAGACCCAGTACTTC
TRBD1,-,TRBJ2-7,TRBV6-5,CASSYSGTGATEQYF,TGTGCCAGCAGTTACTCCGGGACAGGGGCCACCGAGCAGTACTTC
-,-,TRBJ2-2,TRBV9,CASSEASTGELFF,TGTGCCAGCAGCGAGGCCTCCACCGGGGAGCTGTTTTTT
-,-,TRBJ1-2,TRBV10-3,CASRSGAGYGYTF,TGTGCCTCCCGCTCCGGCGCAGGGTATGGCTACACCTTC
TRBD1,few,TRBJ1-2,TRBV18,CASSPQSYGQGDGYTF,TGTGCCAGCTCACCACAAAGCTACGGACAGGGGGATGGCTACACCTTC
-,-,TRBJ1-2,TRBV19,CASSIVQARYGYTF,TGTGCCAGTAGTATAGTTCAAGCGCGCTATGGCTACACCTTC
-,-,TRBJ2-3,TRBV7-3,CASSSGLLQGLGTQYF,TGTGCCAGCAGCTCGGGACTCTTGCAGGGGCTGGGTACGCAGTATTTT
TRBD1,-,TRBJ2-7,TRBV5-4,CASSSDRDSYEQYF,TGTGCCAGCAGCTCGGACAGGGACTCCTACGAGCAGTACTTC
TRBD1,few,TRBJ2-7,TRBV6-5,CASRTSGGLAYEQYF,TGTGCCAGCAGAACCTCAGGGGGTCTGGCCTACGAGCAGTACTTC
TRBD2,few,TRBJ2-3,TRBV28,CASSSQRLAGGTDTQYF,TGTGCCAGCAGTTCGCAGCGACTAGCGGGAGGCACAGATACGCAGTATTTT
-,few,TRBJ1-5,TRBV27,CASSPYGDVNQPQHF,TGTGCCAGCAGCCCGTACGGGGATGTCAATCAGCCCCAGCATTTT
TRBD2,-,TRBJ2-3,TRBV2,CASSETGTSLDTQYF,TGTGCCAGCAGTGAAACCGGGACTAGCCTAGATACGCAGTATTTT
-,few,TRBJ2-6,TRBV11-3,CASSFSGANVLTF,TGTGCCAGCAGCTTCTCTGGGGCCAACGTCCTGACTTTC
TRBD1,once,TRBJ1-2,TRBV7-9,CASSPNGDRVRGYTF,TGTGCCAGCAGCCCGAATGGGGACAGGGTGCGTGGCTACACCTTC
-,few,TRBJ2-3,TRBV28,CASSRDSTDTQYF,TGTGCCAGCAGTAGGGACAGCACAGATACGCAGTATTTT
-,-,TRBJ2-6,TRBV6-5,CASSDFSGANVLTF,TGTGCCAGCAGTGACTTCTCTGGGGCCAACGTCCTGACTTTC